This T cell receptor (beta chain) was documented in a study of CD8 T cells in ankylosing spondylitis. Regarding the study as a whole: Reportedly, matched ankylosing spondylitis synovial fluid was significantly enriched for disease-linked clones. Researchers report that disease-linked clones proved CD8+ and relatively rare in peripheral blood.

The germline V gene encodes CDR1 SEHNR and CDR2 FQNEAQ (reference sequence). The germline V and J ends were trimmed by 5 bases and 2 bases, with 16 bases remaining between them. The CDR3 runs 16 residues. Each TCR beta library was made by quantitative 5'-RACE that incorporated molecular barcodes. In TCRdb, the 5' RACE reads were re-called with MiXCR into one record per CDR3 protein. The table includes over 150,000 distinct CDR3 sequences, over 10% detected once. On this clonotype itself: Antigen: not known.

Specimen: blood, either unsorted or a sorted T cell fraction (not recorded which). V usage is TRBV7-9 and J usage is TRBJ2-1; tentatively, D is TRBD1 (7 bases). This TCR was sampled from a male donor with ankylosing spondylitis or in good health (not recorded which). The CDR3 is CASSLTRGVAYNEQFF. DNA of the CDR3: TGTGCCAGCAGCCTTACCAGGGGGGTAGCCTACAATGAGCAGTTCTTC.